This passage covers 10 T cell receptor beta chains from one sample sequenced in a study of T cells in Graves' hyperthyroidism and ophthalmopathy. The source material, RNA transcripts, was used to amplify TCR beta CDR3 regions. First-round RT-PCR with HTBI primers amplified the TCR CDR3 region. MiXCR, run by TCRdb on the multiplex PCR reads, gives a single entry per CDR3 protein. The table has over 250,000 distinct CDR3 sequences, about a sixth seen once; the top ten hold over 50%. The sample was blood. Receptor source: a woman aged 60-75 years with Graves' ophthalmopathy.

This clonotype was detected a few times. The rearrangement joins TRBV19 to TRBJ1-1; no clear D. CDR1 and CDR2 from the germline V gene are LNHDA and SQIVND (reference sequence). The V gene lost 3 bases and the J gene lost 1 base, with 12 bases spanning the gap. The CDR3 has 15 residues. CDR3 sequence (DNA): TGTGCCAGTAGTATCCGGGGTATCCAGAACACTGAAGCTTTCTTT. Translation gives CASSIRGIQNTEAFF.

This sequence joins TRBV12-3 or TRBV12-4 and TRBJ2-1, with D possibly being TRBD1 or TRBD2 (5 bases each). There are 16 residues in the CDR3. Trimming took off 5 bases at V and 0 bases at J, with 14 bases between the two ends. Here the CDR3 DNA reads TGTGCCAGCAGTGAAGCGCCAGGGAGCTCCTACAATGAGCAGTTCTTC. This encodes CASSEAPGSSYNEQFF.

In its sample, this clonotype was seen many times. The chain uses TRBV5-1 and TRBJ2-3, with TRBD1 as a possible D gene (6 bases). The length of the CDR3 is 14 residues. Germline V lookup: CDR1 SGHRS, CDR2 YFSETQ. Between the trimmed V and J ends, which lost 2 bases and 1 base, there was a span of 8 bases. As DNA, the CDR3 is TGCGCCAGCAGCTTACAGGGAGGCACAGATACGCAGTATTTT. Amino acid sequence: CASSLQGGTDTQYF. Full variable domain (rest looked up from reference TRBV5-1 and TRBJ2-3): KAGVTQTPRYLIKTRGQQVTLSCSPISGHRSVSWYQQTPGQGLQFLFEYFSETQRNKGNFPGRFSGRQFSNSRSEMNVSTLELGDSALYLCASSLQGGTDTQYFGPGTRLTVL.

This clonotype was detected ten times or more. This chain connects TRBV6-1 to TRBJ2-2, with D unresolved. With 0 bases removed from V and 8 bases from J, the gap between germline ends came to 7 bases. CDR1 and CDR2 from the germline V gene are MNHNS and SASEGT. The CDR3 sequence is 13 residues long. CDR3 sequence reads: CASSEALSGELFF. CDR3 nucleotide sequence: TGTGCCAGCAGTGAAGCGCTTTCGGGGGAGCTGTTTTTT.

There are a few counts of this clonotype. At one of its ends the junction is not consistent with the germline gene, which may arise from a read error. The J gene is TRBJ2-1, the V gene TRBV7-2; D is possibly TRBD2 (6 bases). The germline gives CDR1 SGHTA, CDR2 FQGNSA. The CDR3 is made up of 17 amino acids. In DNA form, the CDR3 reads TGCGCCAGCAGTGACTCGCCGCTCGCGGGAACCTACAATGAGCAGTTCTTC. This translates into CASSDSPLAGTYNEQFF.

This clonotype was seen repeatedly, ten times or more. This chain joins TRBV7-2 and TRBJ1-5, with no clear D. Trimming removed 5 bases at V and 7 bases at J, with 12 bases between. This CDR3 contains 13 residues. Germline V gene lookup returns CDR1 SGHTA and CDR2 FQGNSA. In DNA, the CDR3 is TGTGCCAGCAGCCCCACCCGGGAGCAGCCCCAGCATTTT. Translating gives CASSPTREQPQHF.

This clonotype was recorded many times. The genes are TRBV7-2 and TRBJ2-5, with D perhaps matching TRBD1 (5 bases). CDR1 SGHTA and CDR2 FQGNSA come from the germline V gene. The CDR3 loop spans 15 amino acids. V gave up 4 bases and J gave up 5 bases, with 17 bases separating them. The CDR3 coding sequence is TGTGCCAGCAGCTCGACGCAGGGTGAAGGGGAGACCCAGTACTTC. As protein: CASSSTQGEGETQYF.

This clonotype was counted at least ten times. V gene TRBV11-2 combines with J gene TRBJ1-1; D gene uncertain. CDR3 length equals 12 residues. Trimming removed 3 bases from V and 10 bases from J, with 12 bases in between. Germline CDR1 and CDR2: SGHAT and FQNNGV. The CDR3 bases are TGTGCCAGCAGCTTCGGTTATGTTGGAGCTTTCTTT. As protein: CASSFGYVGAFF.

CDR3 region: CASSLRRDRGTYGYTF. The CDR3 bases are TGTGCCAGTAGTCTCCGGCGGGACAGGGGCACGTATGGCTACACCTTC. This chain joins TRBV19 and TRBJ1-2; the match to TRBD1 covers 10 bases. Germline assignment: CDR1 LNHDA and CDR2 SQIVND (reference sequence). J gave up 5 bases and V 5 bases, and 11 bases lay outside the gene matches. CDR3 length: 16 residues.

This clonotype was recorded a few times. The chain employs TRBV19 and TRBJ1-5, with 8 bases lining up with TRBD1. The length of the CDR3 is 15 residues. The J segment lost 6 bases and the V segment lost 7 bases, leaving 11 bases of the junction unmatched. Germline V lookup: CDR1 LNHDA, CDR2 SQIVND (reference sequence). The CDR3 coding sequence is TGTGCCAGTAAAGATGGCAGGGGGCGTTTTCAGCCCCAGCATTTT. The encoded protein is CASKDGRGRFQPQHF.